The 14 T cell receptor beta chains below all came from one sample that was sequenced in a study of shared clonotypes between healthy human individuals. TCRdb's table, derived via immunoSEQ multiplex PCR, lists solely in-frame clones and lacks some. The sample records around 700,000 clones, about 74% being singletons. Input material: memory CD4+ T cells sorted from blood. Documented subset: CD45RA-negative fraction. These receptors were taken from a woman in her twenties or thirties in good health.

The chain carries TRBV7-9 and TRBJ2-2; D is perhaps TRBD2 (6 bases). CDR1 is SEHNR, CDR2 FQNEAQ, per germline (reference sequence). The CDR3 contains 13 residues. V gave up 10 bases and J gave up 1 base, with 10 bases separating them. The CDR3 reads CATYSGNTGELFF. The CDR3 bases are TGTGCCACTTATAGCGGGAACACCGGGGAGCTGTTTTTT.

The V gene is TRBV6-5, the J gene TRBJ1-1, with 8 bases aligning to TRBD1. With 5 bases clipped from V and 10 bases from J, the junction kept 6 bases outside the gene matches. The CDR3 extends over 12 amino acids. CDR1 and CDR2 (germline): MNHEY, SVGAGI. DNA of the CDR3: TGTGCCAGCAGTGACAGGGGAGGAGTAGCTTTCTTT. Protein: CASSDRGGVAFF.

The rearrangement uses TRBV6-5 and TRBJ1-2; D might be TRBD1 (5 bases). Germline CDR1 reads MNHEY; CDR2 reads SVGAGI. Trimming shortened V by 0 bases and J by 5 bases, and 13 bases separated the two germline ends. The CDR3 consists of 15 residues. The CDR3 DNA is TGTGCCAGCAGTTACTCGATAGCGGGGGGGTATGGCTACACCTTC. Its protein product is CASSYSIAGGYGYTF.

The chain combines TRBV5-6 with TRBJ1-3; 8 nucleotides line up with TRBD1. The CDR3 has 17 residues. Germline loops: CDR1 SGHDT, CDR2 YYEEEE. The V and J ends lost 0 bases and 1 base, in that order; junction bases with no gene match: 6. This CDR3 reads CASSLAGQGASGNTIYF. CDR3 sequence (DNA): TGTGCCAGCAGCTTGGCTGGTCAGGGGGCTTCTGGAAACACCATATATTTT.

The chain uses TRBV28 and TRBJ1-3; D remains unclear. CDR3 length equals 15 residues. The V end lost 1 base, the J end lost 1 base, and 8 bases lay between the germline ends. Germline V CDR1 and CDR2: MDHEN, SYDVKM. CDR3 nucleotide sequence: TGTGCCAGCAGTTTATTCCTGACATCTGGAAACACCATATATTTT. Its translation: CASSLFLTSGNTIYF.

The V and J genes are TRBV28 and TRBJ2-1; 9 bases map to TRBD1. The CDR3 runs 14 residues. V shed 3 bases, J shed 14 bases, and the junction held 11 bases outside the gene matches. Germline CDR1 is MDHEN and CDR2 is SYDVKM. CDR3 residues: CASSLFSGTGKEFF. Here the CDR3 DNA reads TGTGCCAGCAGTTTGTTCTCCGGGACAGGGAAGGAGTTCTTC.

V and J are TRBV10-3 and TRBJ1-2; 8 bases are a match to TRBD1. Trimming took 3 bases from V and 4 from J; bases not matched to a gene: 7. Germline CDR1 and CDR2: ENHRY and SYGVKD. The CDR3 totals 15 residues. The CDR3 DNA follows: TGTGCCATCAGTGAAAGAGACAGGGGTAGCTATGGCTACACCTTC. Residues: CAISERDRGSYGYTF.

Comments on this clone: Other DNA sequences in this specimen translate into the identical CDR3. The chain carries TRBV10-3 and TRBJ2-7; D is unresolved. This CDR3 contains 11 residues. The germline V gene encodes CDR1 ENHRY and CDR2 SYGVKD. Between the trimmed V and J ends, which lost 4 bases and 2 bases, there was a span of 3 bases. The CDR3 bases are TGTGCCATCAGTGGTACCTACGAGCAGTACTTC. Translation gives CAISGTYEQYF.

This clone was observed a few times. This chain uses TRBV4-1 with TRBJ1-2; 8 bases line up with TRBD1. The germline V gene has CDR1 MGHRA and CDR2 YSYEKL. The CDR3 is 17 residues long. After removal of 1 base from V and 0 bases from J, the junction contained 7 bases not matched to a gene. The CDR3 reads CASSQGDRSEANYGYTF. The CDR3 bases are TGCGCCAGCAGCCAAGGGGACAGGTCAGAAGCTAACTATGGCTACACCTTC.

This chain joins TRBV2 and TRBJ1-3; D is unclear. Germline CDR1 SNHLY, CDR2 FYNNEI. The V end lost 2 bases, the J end lost 4 bases, and 9 bases lay between the germline ends. The CDR3 spans 14 residues. In DNA, the CDR3 is TGTGCCAGCAGTGAACCCCCGGAGGGAAACACCATATATTTT. Protein sequence: CASSEPPEGNTIYF.

The chain carries TRBV19 and TRBJ1-1, with no clear D. Trimming took 5 bases from V and 3 from J, leaving 13 bases between them. The CDR3 covers 14 residues. Germline CDR1 is LNHDA and CDR2 is SQIVND (reference sequence). The CDR3, as DNA: TGTGCCAGTAGTGGAAGGTATGAAGACACTGAAGCTTTCTTT. Protein product: CASSGRYEDTEAFF.

The table lists this clone with a few counts. This rearrangement joins TRBV2 to TRBJ2-7, with TRBD1 matching over 11 bases. This CDR3 has 14 amino acids. CDR1 and CDR2 from the germline V gene are SNHLY and FYNNEI. After removal of 7 bases from V and 6 bases from J, the junction contained 8 bases not matched to a gene. CDR3 loop: CASTAGTGGSEQYF. The CDR3 DNA reads as TGTGCCAGCACCGCCGGGACAGGGGGTAGCGAGCAGTACTTC.

Notes on this clone: Other DNA variants within this sample encode the same CDR3. This chain links TRBV28 with TRBJ1-4; D remains unclear. V lost 6 bases and J lost 6, with 5 bases in between. The germline CDR1 and CDR2 sequences are MDHEN and SYDVKM. This CDR3 has 11 residues. The DNA of the CDR3 is TGTGCCAGCAGCCTCCATGAAAAACTGTTTTTT. Protein sequence: CASSLHEKLFF.

The rearrangement links TRBV19 to TRBJ2-6; 8 bases fit TRBD1. The germline V gene has CDR1 LNHDA and CDR2 SQIVND (reference sequence). The V gene end was trimmed by 10 bases and the J gene end by 0 bases; junction bases not matched to a gene: 2. This CDR3 has 14 residues. CDR3 DNA: TGTGCCACTGGACAGGGCTCTGGGGCCAACGTCCTGACTTTC. It translates to CATGQGSGANVLTF. Full variable domain (outside the CDR3, taken from reference TRBV19 and TRBJ2-6): DGGITQSPKYLFRKEGQNVTLSCEQNLNHDAMYWYRQDPGQGLRLIYYSQIVNDFQKGDIAEGYSVSREKKESFPLTVTSAQKNPTAFYLCATGQGSGANVLTFGAGSRLTVL.